This entry lists 24 T cell receptor beta chains sequenced from one sample in a study of vaccination effects on CD4 cells after COVID-19. TCRdb keeps only in-frame clones here, not all; method: immunoSEQ multiplex PCR. The sample lists tens of thousands of clones; 76% were seen once. CD4+ T cell isolation took place after 10 days of culture. The infection with SARS-CoV-2 (confirmed by PCR) occurred in this person between March and December 2020. Vaccine administered to participants consisted of two doses of either BNT162b2 or mRNA-1273. No cognate antigen is known for these TCRs. The sequencing here drew on CD4+ T cells from PBMCs cultured without peptide, taken after COVID-19 vaccination. These receptors originate from a human donor who had a prior SARS-CoV-2 infection.

The chain employs TRBV6-5 and TRBJ1-4, with 7 bases fitting TRBD1. Trimming at V came to 5 bases and at J to 4 bases, leaving 7 bases not matched to a gene. Germline CDR1 is MNHEY and CDR2 is SVGAGI. The CDR3 has 15 residues. The CDR3 DNA reads as TGTGCCAGCAGTACCACAGGGGTGAATAATGAAAAACTGTTTTTT. It translates to CASSTTGVNNEKLFF.

The J gene is TRBJ1-2, the V gene TRBV4-3; no firm D call. Germline V lookup: CDR1 LGHNA, CDR2 YSLEER. V shed 1 base and J shed 4 bases, with 13 bases lying between them. CDR3 size: 15 residues. For the CDR3, the DNA is TGCGCCAGCAGCCAAGTTAACAGAGGGTCCTATGGCTACACCTTC. Translated: CASSQVNRGSYGYTF.

The chain is built from TRBV25-1 and TRBJ2-1; D call uncertain. The germline V gene has CDR1 MGHDK and CDR2 SYGVNS. Trimming pared 5 bases from V and 0 bases from J, leaving 11 bases between. This CDR3 is 15 amino acids long. The CDR3 here is CASSSPYLSYNEQFF. In nucleotides, the CDR3 is TGTGCCAGCAGTAGTCCCTACCTCTCCTACAATGAGCAGTTCTTC.

This clone occurred a few times. The chain combines TRBV5-3 with TRBJ2-3, with a possible D match to TRBD2 (5 bases). TRBV5-3 is an ORF; its function is uncertain. The CDR3 length is 14 residues. Trimming left V 5 bases short and J 5 bases short, with 15 bases between. CDR3 DNA: TGTGCCAGAAGTCCGAGGGCCGAAGGAGATACGCAGTATTTT. Translation gives CARSPRAEGDTQYF.

In its sample, this clone was seen a few times. The J gene is TRBJ2-7, the V gene TRBV18; 8 bases map to TRBD2. CDR1 is KGHSH, CDR2 LQKENI, per germline. With 1 base clipped from V and 5 bases from J, the junction kept 4 bases outside the gene matches. The CDR3 extends over 14 amino acids. CDR3 sequence (DNA): TGTGCCAGCTCACCACGTGGCGGGGGGAACGAGCAGTACTTC. Protein: CASSPRGGGNEQYF.

V is TRBV3-1 (or the pseudogene TRBV3-2) and J is TRBJ2-1, with 7 bases fitting TRBD1. This CDR3 spans 13 amino acids. V shed 4 bases, J shed 5 bases, and the junction held 2 bases outside the gene matches. Germline V gives CDR1 LGHDT, CDR2 YNNKEL (reference sequence). The CDR3 nucleotides are TGTGCCAGCAGCCTGGGACAGCACAATGAGCAGTTCTTC. Translation gives CASSLGQHNEQFF.

This chain connects TRBV7-3 to TRBJ2-6; D gene unclear. Trimming pared 5 bases from V and 0 bases from J, leaving 8 bases between. Germline CDR1 and CDR2: SGHTA and FQGTGA. There are 15 residues in the CDR3. Here the CDR3 reads CASSLHGSGANVLTF. In nucleotides, the CDR3 is TGTGCCAGCAGCCTCCATGGCTCTGGGGCCAACGTCCTGACTTTC.

This clone was seen a single time. The chain has TRBV27 and TRBJ1-4, with D unresolved. CDR1 is MNHEY and CDR2 is SMNVEV in the germline V gene (reference sequence). Trimming removed 5 bases from V and 0 bases from J, with 13 bases in between. The CDR3 totals 16 residues. The CDR3 is CASSRVQYATNEKLFF. The CDR3 bases are TGTGCCAGCAGTCGTGTACAGTATGCAACTAATGAAAAACTGTTTTTT.

The rearrangement uses TRBV6-2 or TRBV6-3 and TRBJ1-5; D remains ambiguous. Per germline, CDR1 MNHEY and CDR2 SVGEGT. The CDR3 runs 15 residues. Trimming removed 2 bases from V and 4 bases from J, with 12 bases in between. The CDR3 is CASSYTLGSNQPQHF. The DNA of the CDR3 is TGTGCCAGCAGTTACACCCTCGGTTCTAATCAGCCCCAGCATTTT.

By share, this clone ranks as medium-sized. V usage is TRBV3-1 (or the pseudogene TRBV3-2) and J usage is TRBJ2-7, with a possible D match to TRBD2 (7 bases). The CDR3 contains 15 residues. Germline V lookup: CDR1 LGHDT, CDR2 YNNKEL (reference sequence). Trimming shortened V by 4 bases and J by 0 bases, and 13 bases separated the two germline ends. This CDR3 is CASSRRGGSSYEQYF. The CDR3 DNA reads TGTGCCAGCAGCCGGAGGGGGGGTAGCTCCTACGAGCAGTACTTC.

The chain's CDR3 is CATSDPFRLGAGMTGLNTEAFF. The CDR3 DNA follows: TGTGCCACCAGCGACCCTTTTCGTTTGGGGGCCGGTATGACGGGTTTGAACACTGAAGCTTTCTTT. This sequence joins TRBV15 and TRBJ1-1; weak D call: TRBD1 (6 bases). The CDR3 runs 22 residues. Per germline, CDR1 LNHNV and CDR2 YYDKDF (reference sequence). The ends were cut back, 5 bases at V and 0 bases at J, with 34 bases in the middle.

The J gene is TRBJ2-2, the V gene TRBV3-1 (or the pseudogene TRBV3-2), with no clear D. This CDR3 spans 14 amino acids. The V gene's germline CDR1 is LGHDT and CDR2 YNNKEL (reference sequence). Deletions cut 3 bases from V and 4 bases from J, with 9 bases between. This CDR3 reads CASSHSEGTGELFF. The CDR3 region has the DNA TGTGCCAGCAGCCATTCAGAAGGCACCGGGGAGCTGTTTTTT.

This sequence joins TRBV4-1 and TRBJ1-1; D is uncertain. V lost 2 bases and J 4 bases, leaving 14 bases between the germline ends. CDR3 length: 15 amino acids. CDR1 is MGHRA, CDR2 YSYEKL, per germline. The CDR3 protein is CASSQTAQSSTEAFF. In DNA, the CDR3 is TGCGCCAGCAGCCAAACGGCCCAGTCGTCCACTGAAGCTTTCTTT.

The chain employs TRBV6-6 and TRBJ2-7; 10 bases are shared with TRBD1. Looked up from germline, CDR1 is MNHNY and CDR2 is SVGAGI (reference sequence). The CDR3 is 20 amino acids. J gave up 5 bases and V 6 bases, and 25 bases lay outside the gene matches. For the CDR3, the DNA is TGTGCCAGCAGGCGAACCTCAGGACAGGGGGGCATCCTACTTAGGGACGAGCAGTACTTC. Amino acids: CASRRTSGQGGILLRDEQYF.

This clone was counted a few times. The CDR3 sequence: CASSQDLGGHEQYF. Here the CDR3 DNA reads TGTGCCAGCAGCCAAGATCTCGGTGGACACGAGCAGTACTTC. The chain has TRBV3-1 (or the pseudogene TRBV3-2) and TRBJ2-7, with no clear D. V lost 0 bases and J lost 5, with 11 bases in between. The germline V gene encodes CDR1 LGHDT and CDR2 YNNKEL (reference sequence). This CDR3 region has 14 residues.

V and J are TRBV28 and TRBJ1-5, with D uncertain. Germline CDR1 reads MDHEN; CDR2 reads SYDVKM. The CDR3 length is 12 residues. The V end lost 7 bases, the J end lost 2 bases, and 6 bases lay between the germline ends. The CDR3 reads CASKEGNQPQHF. The CDR3 nucleotides are TGTGCCAGCAAAGAAGGCAATCAGCCCCAGCATTTT.

This chain joins TRBV5-4 and TRBJ2-1; TRBD2 agrees at 8 bases. Trimming at V came to 3 bases and at J to 4 bases, leaving 3 bases not matched to a gene. The CDR3 totals 14 residues. CDR1 and CDR2 from the germline V gene are SGHNT and YYREEE (reference sequence). The CDR3 is CASSSGRGYNEQFF. Written as DNA, the CDR3 is TGTGCCAGCAGCTCCGGGAGGGGGTACAATGAGCAGTTCTTC.

The chain links TRBV7-8 to TRBJ2-5; no definite D call. There are 16 residues in the CDR3. Trimming pared 2 bases from V and 2 bases from J, leaving 15 bases between. In germline, CDR1 is SGHVS, CDR2 FQNEAQ. CDR3 bases: TGTGCCAGCAGCTTATTGGTCTTGATGGATCAAGAGACCCAGTACTTC. This gives the protein CASSLLVLMDQETQYF.

This chain links TRBV27 with TRBJ1-3, with 7 bases matching TRBD1. Trimming removed 6 bases from V and 2 bases from J; junction bases left unmatched: 4. The CDR3 runs 14 residues. Germline lookup yields CDR1 MNHEY and CDR2 SMNVEV (reference sequence). The CDR3 DNA follows: TGTGCCAGCAGCTTGACAGGGACTGGAAACACCATATATTTT. Amino acid sequence: CASSLTGTGNTIYF.

J is TRBJ1-1 and V is TRBV4-3; 10 nucleotides agree with TRBD1. The length of the CDR3 is 15 residues. CDR1 and CDR2 (germline): LGHNA, YSLEER. V dropped 0 bases and J dropped 11; count of bases not matched to a gene: 9. CDR3 protein: CASSQDDRGRYGAFF. Written as DNA, the CDR3 is TGCGCCAGCAGCCAAGATGACAGGGGGCGTTACGGCGCTTTCTTT.

This clone was observed a handful of times. The V and J genes are TRBV7-6 and TRBJ2-1; 8 bases fit TRBD2. The CDR3 extends over 17 amino acids. The V gene end was trimmed by 4 bases and the J gene end by 8 bases; junction bases not matched to a gene: 16. CDR1 and CDR2 from the germline V gene are SGHVS and FNYEAQ. The CDR3 spells CASSWVPLGLVGYEQFF. DNA for the CDR3: TGTGCCAGCAGCTGGGTGCCATTGGGACTAGTAGGTTATGAGCAGTTCTTC.

J is TRBJ1-4 and V is TRBV5-1; 8 nucleotides line up with TRBD1. The V gene end was trimmed by 6 bases and the J gene end by 1 base; junction bases not matched to a gene: 11. In germline, CDR1 is SGHRS, CDR2 YFSETQ. The CDR3 is 17 amino acids. Written as DNA, the CDR3 is TGCGCCAGCACCCGCGCGGCAGGGGGCTTAACTAATGAAAAACTGTTTTTT. Its translation: CASTRAAGGLTNEKLFF.

The chain uses TRBV4-1 and TRBJ1-1, with D perhaps TRBD1 (6 bases). The CDR3 sequence is 15 residues long. The V end was cut by 1 base, the J end by 3 bases, with 12 bases between. Germline CDR1 is MGHRA and CDR2 is YSYEKL. CDR3: CASSQGGQFHTEAFF. CDR3 nucleotides: TGCGCCAGCAGCCAAGGCGGACAGTTTCACACTGAAGCTTTCTTT.

This chain uses TRBV6-4 with TRBJ2-3, with D possibly TRBD2 on 6 matching bases. From germline, CDR1 is MRHNA and CDR2 SNTAGT. This CDR3 region has 14 residues. V gave up 3 bases and J gave up 6 bases, with 13 bases separating them. The chain's CDR3 is CASSDVREADTQYF. In DNA form, the CDR3 reads TGTGCCAGCAGTGATGTCAGGGAGGCGGATACGCAGTATTTT.